This T cell receptor (beta chain) was identified during a study of regulatory T cells in long-lasting Graves disease. Study-wide background: Graves' patients (newly diagnosed) had been on antithyroid drugs under 3 months.

Arm-PCR of CDR3 regions with iRepertoire HTBI primers generated TCR beta libraries. TCRdb reprocessed the multiplex PCR reads with MiXCR, giving one entry per CDR3 protein. The sample contains some 600,000 distinct CDR3 sequences, about 16% of which appear only once. The time point: newly diagnosed GD, antithyroid drugs for less than 3 months. With RNA extracted from PBMCs as input, the TCR library was made. General study results and limits: Authors noted too few samples as a limitation.

Turning to this clonotype: Its matching antigen is unknown.

These records were also assigned to another study, of T cells in Graves' hyperthyroidism and ophthalmopathy.

This clonotype was obtained from a man aged 18 to 35 with Graves disease. The sequencing here drew on peripheral blood mononuclear cells (PBMCs), taken at new diagnosis, from a patient treated with antithyroid drugs.

CDR3 sequence (DNA): TGTGCCAGCAGTGAAAGGCGGGAGCAGTACTTC. Translation: CASSERREQYF. The gene calls are TRBV6-1 and TRBJ2-7; D uncertain. V was trimmed by 2 bases and J by 7 bases, leaving 6 bases between them. Germline assignment: CDR1 MNHNS and CDR2 SASEGT. The CDR3 spans 11 residues.